This T cell receptor (beta chain) was identified during a study of blood T cell repertoires in COVID-19. About the research overall: Sources were T cells, B-cell-depleted T cells, or PBMCs; the material itself was cDNA or gDNA.

CDR1 MGHRA and CDR2 YSYEKL come from the germline V gene. The CDR3 extends over 14 amino acids. V was pared by 2 bases and J by 6 bases, with 13 bases between. The repertoire was sequenced with immunoSEQ multiplex PCR; TCRdb's copy has only in-frame clones and lacks some. This sample carries under 250,000 clones, roughly four fifths of them seen once, and the ten largest clones take about 2.5%. The sequenced sample consisted of peripheral blood. The V gene is TRBV4-1, the J gene TRBJ1-1; D uncertain. This clonotype was sampled from a woman in her thirties or forties with active or convalescent COVID-19. Written as DNA, the CDR3 is TGCGCCAGCAGCCAATTACACCCCCAGGCTGAAGCTTTCTTT. Protein product: CASSQLHPQAEAFF.